The 24 T cell receptor beta chains listed next were all sequenced from one sample in a study of Graves' ophthalmopathy and Graves' hyperthyroidism (dated by TCRdb to 2016 to 2018). Sequenced using an Illumina HiSeq 2000. TCR beta CDR3 regions were amplified from RNA transcripts for repertoire sequencing. A first-round RT-PCR used HTBI primers with the Qiagen OneStep RT-PCR kit, followed by a second-round multiplex PCR, size selection and purification. Using fastp at Q25 and MiXCR, TCRdb reprocessed the public reads and kept productive beta chains. Rows are unified per CDR3 protein, each entry keeping the most common DNA and genes. For this sample there are 560,000 or so distinct CDR3 sequences; 35% to 45% appear just once. About 4% of the sample lies in the top ten. The specimen sequenced was peripheral blood or thyroid tissue (not recorded which). These receptor sequences come from an adult man with Graves' hyperthyroidism.

This clonotype was counted many times. V is TRBV29-1 and J is TRBJ1-5, with D tentatively TRBD1 (5 bases). CDR3 length: 13 amino acids. The V gene lost 0 bases and the J gene lost 6 bases, with 9 bases spanning the gap. CDR1 is SQVTM, CDR2 ANQGSEA, per germline. CDR3 in amino acids: CSVEELRGQPQHF. The CDR3, as DNA: TGCAGCGTTGAAGAGTTAAGGGGTCAGCCCCAGCATTTT. Full variable domain (outside the CDR3, taken from reference TRBV29-1 and TRBJ1-5): SAVISQKPSRDICQRGTSLTIQCQVDSQVTMMFWYRQQPGQSLTLIATANQGSEATYESGFVIDKFPISRPNLTFSTLTVSNMSPEDSSIYLCSVEELRGQPQHFGDGTRLSIL.

As to this clonotype: An end of the junction differs from the germline gene, which may be a read error. The rearrangement joins TRBV10-3 to TRBJ1-3; no firm D call. Germline assignment: CDR1 ENHRY and CDR2 SYGVKD. CDR3 length: 16 amino acids. The CDR3 DNA reads as TGTGCCAGCAGTGAAGCTGACGGGAGCTCTGGAAACACCATATATTTT. Its protein product is CASSEADGSSGNTIYF.

The V call is TRBV7-9, the J call TRBJ2-3, with 9 positions matching TRBD2. V lost 3 bases to trimming and J lost 4 bases; unmatched junction nucleotides: 5. Looked up from germline, CDR1 is SEHNR and CDR2 is FQNEAQ (reference sequence). This CDR3 spans 15 amino acids. CDR3 in amino acids: CASSFPGLAADTQYF. The CDR3 coding sequence is TGTGCCAGCAGCTTTCCGGGACTAGCCGCAGATACGCAGTATTTT.

This clonotype has a count of ten or more. The chain recombines TRBV12-3 or TRBV12-4 with TRBJ1-5; D remains unclear. This CDR3 contains 13 residues. V was cut by 1 base and J by 11 bases, with 12 bases left in between. CDR3 loop: CASSLGSASTQHF. CDR3 in DNA: TGTGCCAGCAGTTTAGGGTCAGCCTCGACCCAGCATTTT.

About this clonotype itself: At one boundary the junction diverges from the germline segment, which might be a read error. This chain uses TRBV7-8 with TRBJ2-7; the match to TRBD1 covers 8 bases. This CDR3 spans 14 amino acids. CDR1 and CDR2 (germline): SGHVS, FQNEAQ. CDR3 region: CASRRDRSSYEQNF. Here the CDR3 DNA reads TGTGCCAGCAGGAGGGACAGGAGCTCCTACGAGCAGAACTTC.

This chain joins TRBV12-3 or TRBV12-4 and TRBJ2-2; 7 bases line up with TRBD2. The CDR3 totals 16 residues. V trimming: 4 bases; J trimming: 6 bases; junction bases outside the gene matches: 11. CDR3 nucleotide sequence: TGTGCCAGCAGTTCGAGCGGGAAGAGGGTCCCCGGGGAGCTGTTTTTT. It translates to CASSSSGKRVPGELFF.

This clonotype was counted between two and nine times. V gene TRBV10-3 combines with J gene TRBJ1-4; D remains unclear. Trimming removed 3 bases from V and 5 bases from J, with 19 bases in between. CDR1 is ENHRY and CDR2 is SYGVKD in the germline V gene. The CDR3 is 17 residues long. Written as DNA, the CDR3 is TGTGCCATCAGTGAATTTGTAGGAACCTACAAGAATGAAAAACTGTTTTTT. This sequence encodes CAISEFVGTYKNEKLFF.

The CDR3: CASSVYLGHVNTEAFF. The CDR3 region has the DNA TGTGCCAGTAGTGTATACCTGGGACACGTGAACACTGAAGCTTTCTTT. The chain couples TRBV19 to TRBJ1-1, with D perhaps TRBD1 (6 bases). This CDR3 is 16 amino acids long. Germline loops: CDR1 LNHDA, CDR2 SQIVND (reference sequence). V was clipped by 5 bases and J by 0 bases, with 16 bases between them.

This chain connects TRBV7-9 to TRBJ1-1; TRBD1 agrees at 7 bases. With 5 bases clipped from V and 1 base from J, the junction kept 7 bases outside the gene matches. From germline, CDR1 is SEHNR and CDR2 FQNEAQ (reference sequence). This CDR3 is built from 15 residues. The CDR3 is CASSTDRDPNTEAFF. CDR3 bases: TGTGCCAGCAGCACCGACAGGGATCCGAACACTGAAGCTTTCTTT.

This clonotype appeared many times. DNA of the CDR3: TGCAGTGCTAGAGATTGGGGCATCTCCTATGGCTACACCTTC. Translated: CSARDWGISYGYTF. This chain joins TRBV20-1 and TRBJ1-2, with a possible D match to TRBD1 (5 bases). The V gene's germline CDR1 is DFQATT and CDR2 SNEGSKA (reference sequence). CDR3 length: 14 residues. V lost 0 bases to trimming and J lost 4 bases, with 12 bases between them.

This clonotype has only one observation. Germline is not matched at one junction end, which may reflect a read error. The chain uses TRBV7-9 and TRBJ1-1; D possibly corresponds to TRBD1 (6 bases). The CDR3 loop spans 14 amino acids. Germline lookup yields CDR1 SEHNR and CDR2 FQNEAQ (reference sequence). CDR3: CTSSLGAGNTEAFF. CDR3 DNA: TGCACCAGCAGCTTGGGGGCGGGGAACACTGAAGCTTTCTTT. Drawing the rest from reference TRBV7-9 and TRBJ1-1, the complete variable domain is DTGVSQNPRHKITKRGQNVTFRCDPISEHNRLYWYRQTLGQGPEFLTYFQNEAQLEKSRLLSDRFSAERPKGSFSTLEIQRTEQGDSAMYLCTSSLGAGNTEAFFGQGTRLTVV.

This clonotype was observed at least ten times. The chain recombines TRBV12-3 or TRBV12-4 with TRBJ1-6; D gene unclear. The V and J ends lost 1 base and 9 bases respectively, with 13 bases between them. This CDR3 is built from 15 residues. This CDR3 reads CASSLGGPVGSPLHF. Here the CDR3 DNA reads TGTGCCAGCAGTTTAGGGGGTCCGGTGGGTTCACCCCTCCACTTT.

The chain carries TRBV6-5 and TRBJ1-1, with a possible D match to TRBD1 (5 bases). Germline values: CDR1 MNHEY, CDR2 SVGAGI. The CDR3 consists of 15 residues. Trimming removed 0 bases from V and 2 bases from J, with 10 bases in between. The CDR3 loop is CASSYSSQGNTEAFF. CDR3 nucleotide sequence: TGTGCCAGCAGTTACTCGAGTCAGGGAAACACTGAAGCTTTCTTT.

This clonotype has ten or more counts. V usage is TRBV6-1 and J usage is TRBJ1-1; D not certain. In germline, CDR1 is MNHNS, CDR2 SASEGT. This CDR3 contains 14 residues. Trimming cost V 1 base and J 1 base, with 7 bases left between them. Here the CDR3 reads CASSEGVPNTEAFF. CDR3 DNA sequence: TGTGCCAGCAGTGAAGGGGTCCCGAACACTGAAGCTTTCTTT.

This rearrangement joins TRBV5-1 to TRBJ1-1; D gene unclear. The germline V gene has CDR1 SGHRS and CDR2 YFSETQ. The germline V and J ends were trimmed by 5 bases and 0 bases, with 14 bases remaining between them. This CDR3 has 15 residues. Written as DNA, the CDR3 is TGCGCCAGCAGGTCACTGCAGGCTTTGAACACTGAAGCTTTCTTT. Translating it yields CASRSLQALNTEAFF.

This clonotype was seen ten or more times. The V call is TRBV12-3 or TRBV12-4, the J call TRBJ2-7, with a tentative D call TRBD2 (7 bases). This CDR3 comprises 15 residues. V lost 3 bases, J lost 5 bases, and 17 bases lay in between. This CDR3 is CASSFYRGGDDEQYF. CDR3 DNA sequence: TGTGCCAGCAGTTTTTATAGAGGGGGGGACGACGAGCAGTACTTC.

This clonotype was observed at least ten times. The rearrangement joins TRBV29-1 to TRBJ2-7; 10 bases line up with TRBD1. The trim removed 7 bases at V and 1 base at J, leaving 4 bases unmatched. The CDR3 sequence is 13 residues long. CDR1 SQVTM and CDR2 ANQGSEA come from the germline V gene. CDR3 amino acids: CSGRQGASYEQYF. Here the CDR3 DNA reads TGCAGCGGAAGACAGGGGGCATCCTACGAGCAGTACTTC.

V is TRBV15 and J is TRBJ1-1, with a weak D call TRBD1 (6 bases). The CDR3 has 15 amino acids. Germline V gene sequence: CDR1 LNHNV, CDR2 YYDKDF (reference sequence). V lost 3 bases and J lost 4, with 15 bases in between. The CDR3 is CATSSVTGQVTEAFF. The DNA of the CDR3 is TGTGCCACCAGCAGCGTTACAGGGCAGGTCACTGAAGCTTTCTTT.

This clonotype was observed at least ten times. V and J are TRBV9 and TRBJ2-2; D remains ambiguous. V gave up 0 bases and J gave up 1 base, with 4 bases separating them. The germline gives CDR1 SGDLS, CDR2 YYNGEE. The CDR3 consists of 14 residues. CDR3 sequence: CASSVGGNTGELFF. The CDR3 DNA sequence: TGTGCCAGCAGCGTAGGAGGGAACACCGGGGAGCTGTTTTTT.

This clonotype was detected ten times or more. The V call is TRBV5-1, the J call TRBJ2-7; a possible D gene is TRBD2 (6 bases). V was cut by 4 bases and J by 7 bases, with 18 bases left in between. In germline, CDR1 is SGHRS, CDR2 YFSETQ. The CDR3 runs 14 residues. The CDR3 sequence: CASSVLGGYQEQYF. The CDR3 coding sequence is TGCGCCAGCAGCGTCCTCGGGGGATATCAGGAGCAGTACTTC. Full variable domain (rest looked up from reference TRBV5-1 and TRBJ2-7): KAGVTQTPRYLIKTRGQQVTLSCSPISGHRSVSWYQQTPGQGLQFLFEYFSETQRNKGNFPGRFSGRQFSNSRSEMNVSTLELGDSALYLCASSVLGGYQEQYFGPGTRLTVT.

Points on this clonotype: Just one base apart from a much larger clone, this may be a read error. V and J are TRBV5-1 and TRBJ1-4, with unresolved D. Germline V gives CDR1 SGHRS, CDR2 YFSETQ. CDR3 length: 13 residues. CDR3 sequence: CASSGVTNEKPFF. In DNA, the CDR3 is TGCGCCAGCAGCGGGGTAACTAATGAAAAACCGTTTTTT.

V usage is TRBV11-2 and J usage is TRBJ1-1; tentative D call: TRBD1 (5 bases). Germline V gene data show CDR1 as SGHAT and CDR2 as FQNNGV. This CDR3 is built from 18 residues. V lost 5 bases, J lost 2 bases, and 24 bases lay in between. The CDR3: CASSLRRPGLAINTEAFF. CDR3 coding DNA: TGTGCCAGCAGCCTACGAAGGCCGGGACTAGCGATAAACACTGAAGCTTTCTTT. The whole variable domain, filled in from reference TRBV11-2 and TRBJ1-1, reads EAGVAQSPRYKIIEKRQSVAFWCNPISGHATLYWYQQILGQGPKLLIQFQNNGVVDDSQLPKDRFSAERLKGVDSTLKIQPAKLEDSAVYLCASSLRRPGLAINTEAFFGQGTRLTVV.

This clonotype was counted between two and nine times. The rearrangement joins TRBV7-8 to TRBJ2-5; TRBD2 matches at 13 bases. The end of the DNA is better explained by TRBJ2-1, so the J call may be wrong. CDR3 length: 16 amino acids. Looked up from germline, CDR1 is SGHVS and CDR2 is FQNEAQ. In nucleotides, the CDR3 is TGTGCCAGCAGCTTCGGACTAGCGGGAGCTTACAATGAGCAGTTCTTC. Amino acids: CASSFGLAGAYNEQFF.

This clonotype was seen ten or more times. V and J are TRBV24-1 and TRBJ1-2, with D perhaps TRBD1 (5 bases). Germline-derived CDR1 and CDR2 are KGHDR and SFDVKD. Trimming stripped 9 bases from V and 3 bases from J, with 13 bases between. The CDR3 is 13 residues long. The CDR3 spells CATRRGDDYGYTF. The DNA for the CDR3 is TGTGCCACCCGCCGTGGGGACGACTATGGCTACACCTTC.